This T cell receptor (beta chain) came from a study of blood T cell repertoires in COVID-19. The table came from immunoSEQ multiplex PCR; TCRdb's copy has only in-frame clones and leaves some out. The sample includes under 200,000 clones, roughly 86% of them seen just once. Germline V gene sequence: CDR1 LGHNA, CDR2 YNFKEQ. The J segment lost 8 bases and the V segment lost 3 bases, leaving 8 bases of the junction unmatched. This CDR3 spans 15 amino acids. Sequencing was carried out using peripheral blood. The origin of this receptor is a man aged 50-59 years with active or convalescent COVID-19. The J gene is TRBJ2-1, the V gene TRBV4-2; 9 nucleotides agree with TRBD1. DNA of the CDR3: TGTGCCAGCAGCCAGGGACAGGGTGCGTTGGATGAGCAGTTCTTC. This sequence encodes CASSQGQGALDEQFF.